Below, 26 T cell receptor beta chains from the same sample are listed, as sequenced in a study of metastatic and nonmetastatic thyroid tumors (dated by TCRdb to between 2020 and 2021). No patient had received any treatment before thyroid surgery. Library construction relied on PCR. The run used an Illumina HiSeq 4000. TCRdb reran the public reads through fastp at Q25 and MiXCR, keeping productive beta chains. The sample includes just over 30,000 clones, with approximately 19% observed a single time. The ten biggest clones cover roughly 22% of the sample. Sequenced: blood. Receptors were obtained from a female donor with papillary thyroid cancer or a benign thyroid nodule (not recorded which). Some clones in this sample may be carry-over from other donors' samples.

This clone was recorded a few times. Other DNA sequences in this specimen translate into the identical CDR3. This sequence joins TRBV24-1 and TRBJ2-2, with D tentatively TRBD2 (6 bases). This CDR3 has 14 residues. Germline assignment: CDR1 KGHDR and CDR2 SFDVKD. Trimming took off 3 bases at V and 6 bases at J, with 10 bases between the two ends. CDR3 nucleotide sequence: TGTGCCACCAGTGATCTGGGGGAGGCCGGGGAGCTGTTTTTT. The encoded protein is CATSDLGEAGELFF.

This clone was counted many times. The rearrangement uses TRBV20-1 and TRBJ1-2; no reliable D call. The CDR3 has 12 amino acids. Germline CDR1 DFQATT, CDR2 SNEGSKA (reference sequence). Trimming removed 4 bases from V and 1 base from J, with 7 bases in between. CDR3 sequence (DNA): TGCAGTGCTAAGATGGATAACTATGGCTACACCTTC. As protein: CSAKMDNYGYTF.

Of note for this clone: No conserved phenylalanine or tryptophan is present at the end of the CDR3, so a read error is the likely explanation. The chain joins TRBV19 to TRBJ1-6; 7 bases agree with TRBD1. J lost 10 bases, V lost 11 bases, and 5 bases had no gene match. The CDR3 consists of 11 residues. Germline loops: CDR1 LNHDA, CDR2 SQIVND (reference sequence). For the CDR3, the DNA is TGTGCCCAACAGGGGAAATCACCCCTCCACTAT. Its translation is CAQQGKSPLHY.

This clone turned up a few times. This chain joins TRBV28 and TRBJ1-1; D might be TRBD1 (5 bases). CDR3 size: 10 residues. CDR1 and CDR2 from the germline V gene are MDHEN and SYDVKM. CDR3 sequence: CAGGYTEAFF. The CDR3 DNA reads as TGTGCGGGGGGGTATACTGAAGCTTTCTTT.

This clone was observed at least ten times. The CDR3 spells CASRRGFWEPQHF. The DNA for the CDR3 is TGTGCCAGTAGGAGAGGCTTTTGGGAGCCCCAGCATTTT. The chain is built from TRBV19 and TRBJ1-5; D uncertain. The CDR3 contains 13 residues. Per the germline V gene, CDR1 is LNHDA and CDR2 is SQIVND (reference sequence). With 6 bases removed from V and 8 bases from J, the gap between germline ends came to 14 bases.

This clone was observed at least ten times. The chain has TRBV25-1 and TRBJ2-3; TRBD1 is a possible D gene (6 bases). V was cut by 3 bases and J by 1 base, with 17 bases left in between. The CDR3 sequence is 17 residues long. The V gene's germline CDR1 is MGHDK and CDR2 SYGVNS. The DNA of the CDR3 is TGTGCCAGCAGTGACTATAGGGACACCGAGGGCACAGATACGCAGTATTTT. Amino acid sequence: CASSDYRDTEGTDTQYF.

This clone was seen repeatedly, ten times or more. The gene calls are TRBV19 and TRBJ2-7; D is unresolved. V was pared by 2 bases and J by 6 bases, with 17 bases between. Germline V gene sequence: CDR1 LNHDA, CDR2 SQIVND (reference sequence). This CDR3 is 15 amino acids long. CDR3 coding DNA: TGTGCCAGTAGTATAATTTCTGGTCCCCGGGTCGAGCAGTACTTC. This gives the protein CASSIISGPRVEQYF.

A remark on this clone: The same CDR3 is also encoded by other DNA sequences in this sample. The chain is built from TRBV20-1 and TRBJ1-1; the match to TRBD1 covers 8 bases. The trim removed 6 bases at V and 2 bases at J, leaving 5 bases unmatched. This CDR3 comprises 13 residues. Looked up from germline, CDR1 is DFQATT and CDR2 is SNEGSKA (reference sequence). The CDR3 region is CSARGQLNTEAFF. CDR3 nucleotide sequence: TGCAGTGCCAGGGGGCAGTTAAACACTGAAGCTTTCTTT.

This clone counts as medium-sized (0.01 to 0.1%). The chain couples TRBV12-3 or TRBV12-4 to TRBJ1-6; the D gene is possibly TRBD1 (5 bases). The CDR3 spans 14 residues. V lost 5 bases, J lost 10 bases, and 15 bases lay in between. The CDR3 DNA is TGTGCCAGCAGTCCGGGGGGTGGAGTATCACCCCTCCACTTT. This encodes CASSPGGGVSPLHF.

The rearrangement uses TRBV20-1 and TRBJ2-3; D not certain. The V end lost 4 bases, the J end lost 1 base, and 6 bases lay between the germline ends. The CDR3 runs 12 residues. Germline V gene sequence: CDR1 DFQATT, CDR2 SNEGSKA (reference sequence). Here the CDR3 reads CSAKRGTDTQYF. The CDR3 nucleotides are TGCAGTGCTAAACGGGGCACAGATACGCAGTATTTT.

This clone was observed many times. The rearrangement joins TRBV2 to TRBJ2-7; TRBD1 aligns across 7 bases. V was clipped by 4 bases and J by 6 bases; unmatched bases: 6. CDR1 SNHLY and CDR2 FYNNEI come from the germline V gene. This CDR3 has 13 residues. The CDR3 DNA reads as TGTGCCAGCAGTGCGGACAGGAGCGGCGAGCAGTACTTC. This translates into CASSADRSGEQYF.

This clone was picked up many times. Here the CDR3 reads CSASRLAGPLQYF. For the CDR3, the DNA is TGCAGTGCTAGCCGGCTAGCGGGGCCCCTCCAGTATTTT. The rearrangement links TRBV20-1 to TRBJ2-3; TRBD2 matches at 9 bases. Germline lookup yields CDR1 DFQATT and CDR2 SNEGSKA (reference sequence). The CDR3 length is 13 residues. J gave up 12 bases and V 3 bases, and 10 bases lay outside the gene matches.

In the case of this clone: A much bigger clone sits one base away, suggesting this may be a read error. V gene TRBV6-6 combines with J gene TRBJ2-5, with D perhaps TRBD2 (5 bases). The germline V gene has CDR1 MNHNY and CDR2 SVGAGI (reference sequence). The CDR3 spans 14 residues. Trimming pared 2 bases from V and 2 bases from J, leaving 9 bases between. The CDR3 coding sequence is TGTGCCAGCAGTTACGCCGGGATACAAGAGACCCAGTACTTC. Its protein product is CASSYAGIQETQYF.

A few counts support this clone. CDR3 nucleotides: TGTGCCAGCACTTCGGAGTACAGGGGTGCTTCACCCCTCCACTTT. Encoded protein: CASTSEYRGASPLHF. The chain links TRBV6-5 to TRBJ1-6; 7 bases map to TRBD1. Germline trimming cut 7 bases from V and 9 bases from J; bases unmatched to any gene: 12. CDR1 is MNHEY, CDR2 SVGAGI, per germline. This CDR3 region has 15 residues.

Remarks on this clone: It may be a read error: a sequence one base away is much more abundant. The rearrangement links TRBV5-1 to TRBJ2-5, with a possible D match to TRBD1 (5 bases). V was shortened by 0 bases and J by 2 bases, with 17 bases between the two germline ends. From germline, CDR1 is SGHRS and CDR2 YFSETQ. The CDR3 is 17 amino acids. CDR3 sequence (DNA): TGCGCCAGCAGCTTGGTCCAGGGCAGGTGGGAACAAGAGACCCAGTACTTC. Its translation: CASSLVQGRWEQETQYF. Full variable domain (missing parts from reference TRBV5-1 and TRBJ2-5): KAGVTQTPRYLIKTRGQQVTLSCSPISGHRSVSWYQQTPGQGLQFLFEYFSETQRNKGNFPGRFSGRQFSNSRSEMNVSTLELGDSALYLCASSLVQGRWEQETQYFGPGTRLLVL.

The rearrangement joins TRBV11-2 to TRBJ1-3, with unresolved D. Looked up from germline, CDR1 is SGHAT and CDR2 is FQNNGV. V shed 0 bases and J shed 2 bases, with 8 bases lying between them. This CDR3 is built from 15 residues. The CDR3 nucleotides are TGTGCCAGCAGCTTAGATGGGCTAGCTGGAAACACCATATATTTT. It is translated as CASSLDGLAGNTIYF.

This clone appeared many times. This chain joins TRBV5-5 and TRBJ2-5; tentative D call: TRBD2 (5 bases). Germline assignment: CDR1 SGHKS and CDR2 YYEKEE (reference sequence). Trimming cost V 0 bases and J 1 base, with 7 bases left between them. This CDR3 is built from 14 residues. The CDR3: CASSLAGVQETQYF. CDR3 coding DNA: TGTGCCAGCAGCTTGGCCGGGGTCCAAGAGACCCAGTACTTC.

The chain is built from TRBV6-5 and TRBJ2-7; possible D gene TRBD2, 5 bases. The CDR3 extends over 15 amino acids. The germline gives CDR1 MNHEY, CDR2 SVGAGI. Trimming took 1 base from V and 1 from J, leaving 11 bases between them. CDR3 residues: CASSYFGADSYEQYF. CDR3 nucleotide sequence: TGTGCCAGCAGTTACTTTGGAGCGGATTCCTACGAGCAGTACTTC.

The chain couples TRBV13 to TRBJ2-1; 7 bases fit TRBD2. The CDR3 covers 17 residues. Trimming took 1 base from V and 0 from J; bases not matched to a gene: 6. CDR1 is PRHDT, CDR2 FYEKMQ, per germline (reference sequence). CDR3 amino acids: CASSLVLAGDSYNEQFF. Here the CDR3 DNA reads TGTGCCAGCAGCTTAGTTCTTGCGGGGGACTCCTACAATGAGCAGTTCTTC.

The V call is TRBV11-2, the J call TRBJ2-1; 15 bases map to TRBD2. The germline V gene encodes CDR1 SGHAT and CDR2 FQNNGV. V lost 6 bases, J lost 0 bases, and 15 bases stayed unmatched. The CDR3 extends over 21 amino acids. The CDR3 DNA sequence: TGTGCCAGCAGTCCTACCCCCGGGACTAGCGGGGGGAAGAGCTCCTACAATGAGCAGTTCTTC. It specifies CASSPTPGTSGGKSSYNEQFF.

This clone was seen many times. The chain carries TRBV7-9 and TRBJ2-5; D is ambiguous. Germline CDR1 reads SEHNR; CDR2 reads FQNEAQ (reference sequence). This CDR3 is 12 amino acids long. Trimming pared 6 bases from V and 2 bases from J, leaving 7 bases between. Here the CDR3 DNA reads TGTGCCAGCAGTTCCGGGCAAGAGACCCAGTACTTC. It codes for CASSSGQETQYF.

This clone has ten or more counts. The chain links TRBV12-3 or TRBV12-4 to TRBJ2-5; D is perhaps TRBD2 (6 bases). The V gene lost 6 bases and the J gene lost 1 base, with 12 bases spanning the gap. There are 14 residues in the CDR3. DNA for the CDR3: TGTGCCAGCAGGACGGGAGTCAGCCAAGAGACCCAGTACTTC. Protein sequence: CASRTGVSQETQYF.

The V call is TRBV4-1, the J call TRBJ2-7, with D possibly being TRBD2 (6 bases). Germline lookup yields CDR1 MGHRA and CDR2 YSYEKL. The length of the CDR3 is 15 residues. V lost 1 base and J lost 9, with 19 bases in between. CDR3 DNA: TGCGCCAGCAGCCAAGTGGGGGGTTCGACCCTTGGGCAGTACGTC. It yields the protein CASSQVGGSTLGQYV.

The genes are TRBV12-3 or TRBV12-4 and TRBJ2-3; possibly TRBD1 or TRBD2 for D (5 bases each). V lost 1 base and J 3 bases, leaving 8 bases between the germline ends. This CDR3 contains 14 residues. The DNA of the CDR3 is TGTGCCAGCAGTTTAGGGGGACCTACAGATACGCAGTATTTT. Residues: CASSLGGPTDTQYF.

V is TRBV6-1 and J is TRBJ2-7; 8 nucleotides align to TRBD2. Germline CDR1 reads MNHNS; CDR2 reads SASEGT. V shed 5 bases and J 2 bases; nucleotides not matched to a gene: 5. The CDR3 runs 14 residues. Here the CDR3 DNA reads TGTGCCAGCAGTCGCGCGGGAGGTCCCTACGAGCAGTACTTC. This sequence encodes CASSRAGGPYEQYF.

This clone has a count of ten or more. A much larger clone is a single base away; this may be a read error. The rearrangement uses TRBV5-1 and TRBJ2-2, with 8 bases matching TRBD2. The CDR3 runs 16 residues. The V gene's germline CDR1 is SGHRS and CDR2 YFSETQ. The chain's CDR3 is CASSLRSGGLTGELVF. CDR3 DNA: TGCGCCAGCAGCTTGAGGAGCGGGGGTTTAACCGGGGAGCTGGTTTTT.